These T cell receptor beta chains were read from a single sample in a study of CD8+ T cells in alopecia areata. Profiling relied on immunoSEQ multiplex PCR, and the TCRdb table lists in-frame clones only, not all of them. This table has about 110,000 clones, around 54% appearing once. Sequenced here: CD4+ T cells sorted from blood, sampled at week 24, from a patient treated with tofacitinib. The source is a human donor with alopecia areata. Both conserved end residues are part of each CDR3.

V: TRBV29-1; length: 14; CDR3: CSVGTGGPADTQYF
V: TRBV4-3; length: 14; CDR3: CASSQGRDGEKLFF
V: TRBV4-1; length: 14; CDR3: CASSQEVLSYGYTF
V: TRBV21-1; length: 13; CDR3: CAIHIQGGETQYF
V: TRBV29-1; length: 13; CDR3: CSVAAGMNQPQHF
V: TRBV29-1; length: 12; CDR3: CSVQPQGEKQFF
V: TRBV7-2; length: 10; CDR3: CASRGETQYF
V: TRBV15; length: 15; CDR3: CATSREIGLRSAHVF
V: TRBV15; length: 14; CDR3: CATSIETGVYEQYF
V: TRBV11-2; length: 15; CDR3: CASSGLRGTYNEQFF
V: TRBV4-2; length: 12; CDR3: CASSPEGNTQYF
V: TRBV29-1; length: 14; CDR3: CSVEDRKGAHGYTF
V: TRBV18; length: 13; CDR3: CASSGTDTYEQYF
V: TRBV5-1; length: 15; CDR3: CASTEQDRVQETQYF
V: TRBV27; length: 16; CDR3: CASSLGLAGGQETQYF
V: TRBV19; length: 14; CDR3: CASTNPGHNYGYTF
V: TRBV7-8; length: 16; CDR3: CASSWKTGTGNSPLHF
V: TRBV23-1; length: 16; CDR3: CASTREGRGLYNEQFF
V: TRBV7-2; length: 15; CDR3: CASSSDRGPNNEQFF
V: TRBV5-6; length: 12; CDR3: CASSVGRTEAFF
V: TRBV29-1; length: 13; CDR3: CSAFVTPGTEAFF
V: TRBV18; length: 11; CDR3: CASSPNSEQFF
V: TRBV5-1; length: 13; CDR3: CASSQDNSYEQYF
V: TRBV2; length: 15; CDR3: CASSRSSGRTDTQYF
V: TRBV23-1; length: 14; CDR3: CASRVRGVFQPQHF
V: TRBV5-1; length: 13; CDR3: CASSLGRHNEQFF
V: TRBV29-1; length: 14; CDR3: CSVARFGVPYEQYF
V: TRBV6-1; length: 15; CDR3: CASSVGLAGTGELFF
V: TRBV29-1; length: 15; CDR3: CSVDSAGGGTGELFF
V: TRBV2; length: 12; CDR3: CASNLQAYEQYF
V: TRBV6-5; length: 15; CDR3: CASRDSGQGVTEAFF
V: TRBV2; length: 11; CDR3: CASSERHEQYF
V: TRBV5-1; length: 14; CDR3: CASSLGDGIYEQYF
V: TRBV5-1; length: 13; CDR3: CASSPGQGSGYTF
V: TRBV4-2; length: 17; CDR3: CASSQEGASGGPYEQYF
V: TRBV18; length: 13; CDR3: CASSPPGLQRQYF
V: TRBV4-1; length: 13; CDR3: CASSQDWRRGYTF
V: TRBV7-2; length: 14; CDR3: CASSSQGPLNEQYF
V: TRBV9; length: 13; CDR3: CASSVGWGGPQHF
V: TRBV2; length: 16; CDR3: CASSASGARVPGELFF
V: TRBV27; length: 13; CDR3: CASSLKGRDGYTF
V: TRBV4-2; length: 13; CDR3: CASSGEASNEQFF
V: TRBV29-1; length: 14; CDR3: CSGGEGSNTGELFF
V: TRBV5-1; length: 14; CDR3: CASSLAIPPDTQYF
V: TRBV5-4; length: 15; CDR3: CASSGGLAANYEQYF
V: TRBV7-6; length: 15; CDR3: CASSLAPGPAHEQYF
V: TRBV29-1; length: 15; CDR3: CSVRGASSRNTEAFF
V: TRBV10-3; length: 13; CDR3: CAISESGLETQYF
V: TRBV30; length: 14; CDR3: CAWRHRGTNYGYTF
V: TRBV7-9; length: 11; CDR3: CASSLGDGYTF
V: TRBV11-2; length: 14; CDR3: CASSSSRQGDGYTF
V: TRBV2; length: 13; CDR3: CASSERRLETQYF
V: TRBV4-3; length: 15; CDR3: CASSQESGAGGKQFF
V: TRBV7-9; length: 17; CDR3: CASSLGGLSGESYEQYF
V: TRBV4-1; length: 14; CDR3: CASSRPRDQETQYF
V: TRBV10-3; length: 13; CDR3: CAISERVENIQYF
V: TRBV4-3; length: 16; CDR3: CASSQEEGLAGPTQYF